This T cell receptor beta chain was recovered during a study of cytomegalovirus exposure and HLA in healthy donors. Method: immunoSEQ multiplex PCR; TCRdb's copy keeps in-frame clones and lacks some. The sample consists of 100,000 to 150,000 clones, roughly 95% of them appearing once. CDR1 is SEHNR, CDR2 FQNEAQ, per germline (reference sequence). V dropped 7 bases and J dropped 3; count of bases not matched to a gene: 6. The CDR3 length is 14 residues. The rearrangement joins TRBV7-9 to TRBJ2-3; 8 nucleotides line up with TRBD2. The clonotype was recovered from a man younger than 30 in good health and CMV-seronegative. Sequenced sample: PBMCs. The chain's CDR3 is CASILSGNTDTQYF. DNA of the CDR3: TGTGCCAGCATCCTTAGCGGGAATACAGATACGCAGTATTTT.